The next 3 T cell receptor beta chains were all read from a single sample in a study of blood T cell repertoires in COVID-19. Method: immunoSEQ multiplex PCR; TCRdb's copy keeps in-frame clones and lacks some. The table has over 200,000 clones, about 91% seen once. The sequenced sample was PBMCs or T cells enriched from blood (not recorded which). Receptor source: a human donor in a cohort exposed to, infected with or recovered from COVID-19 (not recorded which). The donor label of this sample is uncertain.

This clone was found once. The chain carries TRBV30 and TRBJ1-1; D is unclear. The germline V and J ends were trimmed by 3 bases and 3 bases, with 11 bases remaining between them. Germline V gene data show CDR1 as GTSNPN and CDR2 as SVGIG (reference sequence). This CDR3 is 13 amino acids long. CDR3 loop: CAWREDLYTEAFF. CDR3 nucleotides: TGTGCCTGGAGGGAGGATCTTTACACTGAAGCTTTCTTT.

This CDR3 reads CASAPRPGEKLFF. CDR3 in DNA: TGTGCCAGTGCTCCAAGGCCGGGGGAAAAACTGTTTTTT. The rearrangement uses TRBV18 and TRBJ1-4; D ambiguous. CDR1 KGHSH and CDR2 LQKENI come from the germline V gene. V was trimmed by 9 bases and J by 8 bases, leaving 16 bases between them. This CDR3 has 13 residues.

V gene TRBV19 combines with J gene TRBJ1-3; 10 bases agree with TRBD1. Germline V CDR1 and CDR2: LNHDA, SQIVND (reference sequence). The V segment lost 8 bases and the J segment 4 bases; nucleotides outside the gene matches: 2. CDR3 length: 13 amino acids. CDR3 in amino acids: CASGQGVGNTIYF. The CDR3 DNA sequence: TGTGCCAGTGGACAGGGGGTCGGAAACACCATATATTTT.